The 5 T cell receptor beta chains given below trace back to one sample, sequenced in a study of T-cell memory formation after mild COVID-19. TCRdb used MiXCR to reprocess the 5' RACE reads, holding one entry per CDR3 protein. The data show some 260,000 distinct CDR3 sequences, with about a sixth seen just once and approximately 3.5% held by the top ten. Material: PBMCs or a T cell subset sorted from them (not recorded which). All receptors derive from a man younger than 35 who had mild COVID-19 (a few samples of this study predate the infection). Cell type and time point are not known.

The sample holds many counts of this clonotype. The V call is TRBV15, the J call TRBJ2-3; TRBD2 is a possible D gene (6 bases). V shed 4 bases and J shed 5 bases, with 19 bases lying between them. The CDR3 is 16 amino acids. CDR1 LNHNV and CDR2 YYDKDF come from the germline V gene (reference sequence). This CDR3 reads CATSTELAGARDTQYF. CDR3 in DNA: TGTGCCACCAGCACCGAACTAGCCGGCGCCAGAGATACGCAGTATTTT.

The chain joins TRBV6-6 to TRBJ2-1; D uncertain. V gave up 5 bases and J gave up 1 base, with 12 bases separating them. Per the germline V gene, CDR1 is MNHNY and CDR2 is SVGAGI (reference sequence). The CDR3 extends over 15 amino acids. Here the CDR3 DNA reads TGTGCCAGCAGTGCCCGTGGTGCGTCCTACAATGAGCAGTTCTTC. Its protein is CASSARGASYNEQFF.

In its sample, this clonotype was seen a few times. This sequence joins TRBV6-2 or TRBV6-3 and TRBJ2-7, with 8 bases aligning to TRBD2. Germline V gene lookup returns CDR1 MNHEY and CDR2 SVGEGT. The CDR3 is 13 residues long. With V trimmed by 0 bases and J by 7 bases, 2 bases remained unmatched. The CDR3, as DNA: TGTGCCAGCAGTTACTCTCGGGAGGGGGAGCAGTACGTC. Its translation: CASSYSREGEQYV.

The chain combines TRBV7-3 with TRBJ2-3, with TRBD2 identical over 10 bases. The ends lost 2 bases at V and 5 bases at J; junction bases unmatched: 10. Germline values: CDR1 SGHTA, CDR2 FQGTGA. The CDR3 loop spans 17 amino acids. CDR3 nucleotide sequence: TGTGCCAGCAGCTTAGCTTCCAGCGGGGGGGCCGGAGATACGCAGTATTTT. It is translated as CASSLASSGGAGDTQYF.

This clonotype was detected a few times. The gene calls are TRBV7-9 and TRBJ1-1; D not resolved. CDR1 and CDR2 (germline): SEHNR, FQNEAQ (reference sequence). The CDR3 length is 12 residues. V dropped 6 bases and J dropped 1 base, with 6 bases sitting between them. CDR3 in amino acids: CASRRQNTEAFF. CDR3 bases: TGTGCCAGCAGGCGACAGAACACTGAAGCTTTCTTT.